The 3 T cell receptor beta chains below come from one sample, sequenced in a study of identical twins. TCRdb ran MiXCR on the 5' RACE reads and lists one entry per CDR3 protein. Here the sample spans roughly 490,000 distinct CDR3 sequences, 13% to 15% being singletons. The same specimen was also included in a second study, on yellow fever vaccine responses in identical twins.

Source material: CD4+ T cells sorted from blood. Receptors were obtained from a woman aged 18 to 35 in good health.

This chain connects TRBV5-1 to TRBJ2-7; 7 nucleotides align to TRBD2. Looked up from germline, CDR1 is SGHRS and CDR2 is YFSETQ. This CDR3 region has 13 residues. V was clipped by 0 bases and J by 5 bases; unmatched bases: 2. Here the CDR3 reads CASSLGTRNEQYF. DNA for the CDR3: TGCGCCAGCAGCTTGGGGACTAGGAACGAGCAGTACTTC.

This clonotype showed up just a few times. The genes are TRBV28 and TRBJ2-5; TRBD1 matches at 11 bases. This CDR3 spans 15 amino acids. V lost 5 bases to trimming and J lost 6 bases; unmatched junction nucleotides: 8. CDR1 and CDR2 from the germline V gene are MDHEN and SYDVKM. The CDR3 DNA sequence: TGTGCCAGCAGTAAATCCGGGACAGGGGGGAAGACCCAGTACTTC. Translating gives CASSKSGTGGKTQYF.

This rearrangement joins TRBV7-8 to TRBJ2-7, with D possibly matching TRBD2 (5 bases). Germline assignment: CDR1 SGHVS and CDR2 FQNEAQ. This CDR3 has 16 residues. Trimming took 2 bases from V and 1 from J, leaving 15 bases between them. CDR3 bases: TGTGCCAGCAGCTTAATCGCCGCGGGCGGTTCCTACGAGCAGTACTTC. Protein: CASSLIAAGGSYEQYF.